A selection of T cell receptor beta chains follows, all from one sample in a study of blood T cell repertoires in COVID-19. Sequencing used immunoSEQ multiplex PCR; TCRdb keeps in-frame clones, though not all of them. The sample has approximately 330,000 clones; around 89% are singletons. Sequencing input: peripheral blood. These receptors all stem from a woman in her 40s with COVID-19, enrolled during active disease. Both conserved end residues are part of each CDR3. Fields, in order: D gene, V gene, clone size, J gene, CDR3 protein, CDR3 DNA. The D gene is left open where the match is weak. Size is omitted from some rows. Given values are once, few, many or a class for expanded clones.

d_call: .
v_call: TRBV7-8
clone_size: .
j_call: TRBJ2-7
cdr3_aa: CASSLRTTPYEQYF
cdr3_nt: TGTGCCAGCAGCTTAAGGACTACGCCCTACGAGCAGTACTTC

d_call: .
v_call: TRBV18
clone_size: .
j_call: TRBJ1-2
cdr3_aa: CASSPKTGSSGYTF
cdr3_nt: TGTGCCAGCTCACCAAAGACAGGATCGAGTGGCTACACCTTC

d_call: .
v_call: TRBV27
clone_size: .
j_call: TRBJ2-7
cdr3_aa: CASSLSQQYEQYF
cdr3_nt: TGTGCCAGCAGTTTATCACAGCAGTACGAGCAGTACTTC

d_call: .
v_call: TRBV15
clone_size: .
j_call: TRBJ1-6
cdr3_aa: CATSRVRGGSYNSPLHF
cdr3_nt: TGTGCCACCAGCAGAGTCAGGGGCGGGTCCTATAATTCACCCCTCCACTTT

d_call: TRBD1
v_call: TRBV27
clone_size: once
j_call: TRBJ1-5
cdr3_aa: CASRTGTGGGQPQHF
cdr3_nt: TGTGCCAGCAGGACCGGGACAGGTGGGGGCCAGCCCCAGCATTTT

d_call: .
v_call: TRBV5-1
clone_size: once
j_call: TRBJ2-2
cdr3_aa: CASSLQEVAGELFF
cdr3_nt: TGCGCCAGCAGCCTACAGGAAGTGGCCGGGGAGCTGTTTTTT

d_call: TRBD1
v_call: TRBV9
clone_size: .
j_call: TRBJ2-1
cdr3_aa: CASSSYTGGNEQFF
cdr3_nt: TGTGCCAGCAGCAGTTACACAGGGGGCAATGAGCAGTTCTTC

d_call: TRBD1
v_call: TRBV24-1
clone_size: .
j_call: TRBJ2-5
cdr3_aa: CATSDTTGAGETQYF
cdr3_nt: TGTGCCACCAGTGATACTACAGGGGCAGGAGAGACCCAGTACTTC

d_call: TRBD1
v_call: TRBV28
clone_size: once
j_call: TRBJ1-1
cdr3_aa: CASQPSRGLGDTEAFF
cdr3_nt: TGTGCCAGCCAGCCAAGCAGGGGGCTCGGGGACACTGAAGCTTTCTTT

d_call: .
v_call: TRBV18
clone_size: .
j_call: TRBJ2-2
cdr3_aa: CASSPTLLGTGTGELFF
cdr3_nt: TGTGCCAGCTCCCCTACATTACTAGGTACCGGCACCGGGGAGCTGTTTTTT

d_call: TRBD1
v_call: TRBV13
clone_size: .
j_call: TRBJ1-4
cdr3_aa: CASTLPPDGDSNEKLFF
cdr3_nt: TGTGCCAGCACCCTCCCACCGGACGGGGACAGTAATGAAAAACTGTTTTTT

d_call: .
v_call: TRBV5-6
clone_size: few
j_call: TRBJ1-5
cdr3_aa: CASSLGGTYSNQPQHF
cdr3_nt: TGTGCCAGCAGCTTGGGAGGGACTTATAGCAATCAGCCCCAGCATTTT

d_call: .
v_call: TRBV27
clone_size: .
j_call: TRBJ1-1
cdr3_aa: CASRSDDSNTEAFF
cdr3_nt: TGTGCCAGCAGATCAGATGACTCGAACACTGAAGCTTTCTTT

d_call: .
v_call: TRBV6-6
clone_size: .
j_call: TRBJ2-1
cdr3_aa: CASRLEGAFSYNEQFF
cdr3_nt: TGTGCCAGCAGGTTAGAAGGGGCCTTTTCCTACAATGAGCAGTTCTTC

d_call: .
v_call: TRBV19
clone_size: few
j_call: TRBJ1-2
cdr3_aa: CASSIVGDSGYTF
cdr3_nt: TGTGCCAGTAGTATCGTAGGGGATTCTGGCTACACCTTC

d_call: .
v_call: TRBV6-5
clone_size: .
j_call: TRBJ1-5
cdr3_aa: CASSKFSNQPQHF
cdr3_nt: TGTGCCAGCAGCAAATTTAGCAATCAGCCCCAGCATTTT

d_call: TRBD1
v_call: TRBV29-1
clone_size: .
j_call: TRBJ1-1
cdr3_aa: CSAAGGARTEAFF
cdr3_nt: TGCAGCGCTGCAGGGGGCGCGAGAACTGAAGCTTTCTTT

d_call: TRBD1
v_call: TRBV19
clone_size: .
j_call: TRBJ1-2
cdr3_aa: CATRGTDLIYGYTF
cdr3_nt: TGTGCCACCAGGGGGACGGACCTAATTTATGGCTACACCTTC

d_call: TRBD1
v_call: TRBV6-5
clone_size: once
j_call: TRBJ1-1
cdr3_aa: CASSSSGGKNTEAFF
cdr3_nt: TGTGCCAGCAGTTCATCAGGGGGCAAGAACACTGAAGCTTTCTTT

d_call: .
v_call: TRBV20-1
clone_size: .
j_call: TRBJ2-5
cdr3_aa: CSASNLRRGETQYF
cdr3_nt: TGCAGTGCTAGTAATTTGAGGCGGGGAGAGACCCAGTACTTC

d_call: TRBD1
v_call: TRBV7-2
clone_size: .
j_call: TRBJ2-7
cdr3_aa: CASSTSWDSPYEQYF
cdr3_nt: TGTGCCAGCAGCACTTCCTGGGACAGCCCCTACGAGCAGTACTTC

d_call: .
v_call: TRBV5-6
clone_size: .
j_call: TRBJ2-2
cdr3_aa: CASSLSTGELFF
cdr3_nt: TGTGCCAGCAGCCTCAGTACCGGGGAGCTGTTTTTT

d_call: .
v_call: TRBV6-5
clone_size: .
j_call: TRBJ1-5
cdr3_aa: CASGEGQPQHF
cdr3_nt: TGTGCCAGCGGGGAGGGGCAGCCCCAGCATTTT

d_call: TRBD2
v_call: TRBV15
clone_size: .
j_call: TRBJ2-1
cdr3_aa: CATSRAGGNEQFF
cdr3_nt: TGTGCCACCAGCAGGGCGGGAGGGAATGAGCAGTTCTTC

d_call: .
v_call: TRBV5-1
clone_size: .
j_call: TRBJ1-2
cdr3_aa: CASSLEIGSGYTF
cdr3_nt: TGCGCCAGCAGCTTGGAAATTGGGAGCGGCTACACCTTC

d_call: TRBD2
v_call: TRBV6-5
clone_size: .
j_call: TRBJ2-5
cdr3_aa: CASSYLAAGGETQYF
cdr3_nt: TGTGCCAGCAGTTACCTCGCAGCGGGGGGCGAGACCCAGTACTTC

d_call: TRBD1
v_call: TRBV5-4
clone_size: .
j_call: TRBJ2-3
cdr3_aa: CASSPRDRGSDTQYF
cdr3_nt: TGTGCCAGCAGCCCACGGGACAGGGGATCAGATACGCAGTATTTT

d_call: .
v_call: TRBV6-1
clone_size: .
j_call: TRBJ1-1
cdr3_aa: CASSERGWGDEKQGTEAFF
cdr3_nt: TGTGCCAGCAGTGAGAGGGGTTGGGGGGACGAGAAGCAGGGCACTGAAGCTTTCTTT

d_call: .
v_call: TRBV2
clone_size: .
j_call: TRBJ2-5
cdr3_aa: CASTVRIQETQYF
cdr3_nt: TGTGCCAGCACTGTGCGGATCCAAGAGACCCAGTACTTC